This TCR beta chain was recorded in a study of PD-L1 blockade in urothelial cancer. Looking at the study overall: Patients had undergone 0 to 3 prior chemotherapy regimens. Blood analysis occurred 3 weeks (second dose) and 6 weeks after treatment start. The study recovered a median of around 150,000 T cells per blood sample.

CDR3 length: 13 residues. Germline CDR1 is SGHRS and CDR2 is YFSETQ. Trimming stripped 0 bases from V and 7 bases from J, with 8 bases between. TCRdb's table, derived via immunoSEQ multiplex PCR, lists solely in-frame clones and lacks some. The sample contains tens of thousands of clones, 85% to 90% of which appear only once. The sequence derives from a man aged 50-59 years with urothelial cancer. The source material was PBMCs, sampled around atezolizumab (anti-PD-L1) treatment. The chain couples TRBV5-1 to TRBJ2-4; perhaps TRBD2 as D (6 bases). The CDR3 DNA reads as TGCGCCAGCAGCTTGGACGGAGGGAACATTCAGTACTTC. This sequence encodes CASSLDGGNIQYF. The full variable domain, completed using reference TRBV5-1 and TRBJ2-4, is KAGVTQTPRYLIKTRGQQVTLSCSPISGHRSVSWYQQTPGQGLQFLFEYFSETQRNKGNFPGRFSGRQFSNSRSEMNVSTLELGDSALYLCASSLDGGNIQYFGAGTRLSVL.